This TCR beta chain was documented in a study of cytomegalovirus exposure and HLA in healthy donors. 13 Jbeta primers and 60 Vbeta primers were used for the PCR. Generated by immunoSEQ multiplex PCR, the TCRdb table keeps only in-frame clones and is missing some. Here the sample spans 150,000 to 200,000 clones, 81% being singletons. The germline CDR1 and CDR2 sequences are PRHDT and FYEKMQ (reference sequence). The CDR3 sequence is 15 residues long. V trimming: 5 bases; J trimming: 3 bases; junction bases outside the gene matches: 10. The sample taken for sequencing was PBMCs. The rearrangement links TRBV13 to TRBJ2-7; the match to TRBD1 covers 7 bases. The receptor comes from a young woman in good health and CMV-seropositive. The CDR3 sequence: CASSLEPTGNYEQYF. The DNA of the CDR3 is TGTGCCAGCAGCCTGGAACCGACAGGGAACTACGAGCAGTACTTC.